This T cell receptor (beta chain) was identified during a study of T cells in Graves' hyperthyroidism and ophthalmopathy. Findings and caveats of the study: From stable hyperthyroidism, ophthalmopathy was separated by a 13 V-J model.

The V and J ends lost 7 bases and 0 bases respectively, with 13 bases between them. The germline V gene encodes CDR1 SGHAT and CDR2 FQNNGV. This CDR3 is 15 amino acids long. 10 ml of fresh peripheral blood supplied the PBMCs. RNA transcripts were the template for amplifying TCR beta CDR3 regions. The HTBI set primed first-round TCR CDR3 RT-PCR. TCRdb reprocessed the multiplex PCR reads via MiXCR and lists one record per CDR3 protein. The sample lists hundreds of thousands of distinct CDR3 sequences, around a fifth occurring once. About this clonotype itself: Its antigen is still unknown.

The rearrangement uses TRBV11-2 and TRBJ1-3, with D tentatively TRBD1 (5 bases). The sequence derives from a woman between 65 and 79 years old with Graves' ophthalmopathy. The specimen sequenced was blood. CDR3: CASNPLDSSGNTIYF. CDR3 nucleotides: TGTGCCAGCAACCCTCTCGACAGCTCTGGAAACACCATATATTTT. The complete variable domain, with remaining parts taken from reference TRBV11-2 and TRBJ1-3, reads EAGVAQSPRYKIIEKRQSVAFWCNPISGHATLYWYQQILGQGPKLLIQFQNNGVVDDSQLPKDRFSAERLKGVDSTLKIQPAKLEDSAVYLCASNPLDSSGNTIYFGEGSWLTVV.